This T cell receptor beta chain was documented in a study of CD8 T cells in ankylosing spondylitis. Study-level points and caveats: Clones linked to disease, bearing a CD8+ phenotype, were relatively rare in peripheral blood. For ankylosing spondylitis blood, a TCR beta motif of several highly homologous variants appeared characteristic. Prior work had noted some motif variants in reactive arthritis blood and synovial fluid.

Researchers built TCR beta libraries using quantitative 5'-RACE with molecular barcodes. TCRdb ran MiXCR on the 5' RACE reads and lists one entry per CDR3 protein. The data contain just over 300,000 distinct CDR3 sequences, about 20% of them singletons. Concerning this clonotype: Its cognate antigen is unknown.

The CDR3 has 14 amino acids. Looked up from germline, CDR1 is LGHNA and CDR2 is YSLEER. V lost 6 bases to trimming and J lost 2 bases, with 10 bases between them. V is TRBV4-3 and J is TRBJ2-2; D gene uncertain. The clonotype originates from a female donor with ankylosing spondylitis or in good health (not recorded which). Sample: blood, either unsorted or a sorted T cell fraction (not recorded which). CDR3 DNA sequence: TGCGCCAGCAGGGTTTTGAGCAACACCGGGGAGCTGTTTTTT. It codes for CASRVLSNTGELFF.